The present T cell receptor (beta chain) was sequenced within a study of breast tumors, draining lymph nodes, adjacent tissues. The study, taken as a whole, reports: Tumor TCR diversity was below lymph nodes but above nontumor tissue. The data were judged consistent with most tumor T cells coming from lymph node and expanding in tumor.

One entry per CDR3 protein, called by TCRdb with MiXCR from the multiplex PCR reads. The sample has roughly 130,000 distinct CDR3 sequences, approximately 32% seen once. This clonotype appeared many times. Its antigen remains unknown. The lymph nodes were axillary draining lymph nodes from breast cancer patients. The V gene end was trimmed by 3 bases and the J gene end by 6 bases; junction bases not matched to a gene: 4. CDR3 size: 13 residues. CDR1 and CDR2 from the germline V gene are SGHRS and YFSETQ. The rearrangement joins TRBV5-1 to TRBJ1-2, with TRBD1 matching over 8 bases. Sequencing was performed on axillary lymph node tissue. This receptor was taken from a female donor with breast cancer. Some clones in this sample may be carry-over from other donors' samples. For the CDR3, the DNA is TGCGCCAGCAGCTCCCGGGACAGGAATGGCTACACCTTC. Its translation is CASSSRDRNGYTF. Looking up the rest from reference TRBV5-1 and TRBJ1-2 gives the full variable domain: KAGVTQTPRYLIKTRGQQVTLSCSPISGHRSVSWYQQTPGQGLQFLFEYFSETQRNKGNFPGRFSGRQFSNSRSEMNVSTLELGDSALYLCASSSRDRNGYTFGSGTRLTVV.